These 19 T cell receptor beta chains share one sample of origin, sequenced in a study of T-cell reconstitution after alpha-beta-depleted transplantation in children. Preparation of the TCRbeta library used unique molecular identifiers. TCRdb re-called the PCR reads through MiXCR, storing one row per CDR3 protein. The repertoire has about 980,000 distinct CDR3 sequences, around 30% of them found once; the top ten carry 25% to 35%. The sequencing used PBMCs, mostly from graft donor cells, collected 360 days after TCRalphabeta/CD19-depleted stem cell transplant. These receptors came from a boy under two years old who had a stem cell transplant for SCID, so the T cells may come from the graft donor.

The V gene is TRBV20-1, the J gene TRBJ2-1; TRBD2 is a possible D gene (5 bases). The CDR3 covers 14 residues. The V and J ends lost 6 bases and 1 base respectively, with 13 bases between them. Per germline, CDR1 DFQATT and CDR2 SNEGSKA (reference sequence). The DNA of the CDR3 is TGCAGTGCACAAACCGGGGTTTCCTACAATGAGCAGTTCTTC. The encoded protein is CSAQTGVSYNEQFF.

J is TRBJ2-7 and V is TRBV20-1; D might be TRBD2 (6 bases). With 7 bases removed from V and 2 bases from J, the gap between germline ends came to 15 bases. There are 13 residues in the CDR3. Per germline, CDR1 DFQATT and CDR2 SNEGSKA (reference sequence). Here the CDR3 DNA reads TGCAGTGGATTCTCTAGCGCAGCCTACGAGCAGTACTTC. This sequence encodes CSGFSSAAYEQYF.

The chain employs TRBV5-6 and TRBJ2-3, with a possible D match to TRBD2 (5 bases). The CDR3 loop spans 12 amino acids. Per germline, CDR1 SGHDT and CDR2 YYEEEE. Between the trimmed V and J ends, which lost 4 bases and 5 bases, there was a span of 8 bases. CDR3 DNA sequence: TGTGCCAGCAGCGACGCGGGAGATACGCAGTATTTT. Translated, it gives CASSDAGDTQYF.

This clonotype was picked up a small number of times. The rearrangement links TRBV30 to TRBJ2-7, with D possibly TRBD2 on 5 matching bases. This CDR3 region has 14 residues. V gave up 2 bases and J gave up 5 bases, with 16 bases separating them. Germline loops: CDR1 GTSNPN, CDR2 SVGIG (reference sequence). CDR3 nucleotides: TGTGCCTGGAGTTCCGGGATCGGGCAGGACGAGCAGTACTTC. Its translation: CAWSSGIGQDEQYF.

The CDR3: CASSKGGTGYNEQFF. The CDR3 DNA reads TGTGCCAGCAGCAAAGGCGGGACAGGCTACAATGAGCAGTTCTTC. The V gene is TRBV21-1, the J gene TRBJ2-1; TRBD1 reflects the table's D call only, with no check against the DNA. TRBV21-1 corresponds to a pseudogene. The CDR3 length is 15 residues.

The V call is TRBV5-1, the J call TRBJ2-2; the match to TRBD1 covers 9 bases. This CDR3 spans 15 amino acids. Unmatched junction bases numbered 6, after V lost 4 bases and J lost 5 bases. The germline gives CDR1 SGHRS, CDR2 YFSETQ. CDR3 region: CASSPGQGKTGELFF. The CDR3, as DNA: TGCGCCAGCAGCCCCGGACAGGGGAAGACCGGGGAGCTGTTTTTT.

This sequence joins TRBV12-3 or TRBV12-4 and TRBJ2-2; TRBD2 matches at 9 bases. The CDR3 spans 16 residues. With 7 bases clipped from V and 7 bases from J, the junction kept 13 bases outside the gene matches. This chain's CDR3 is CASTHPLGLALGELFF. In nucleotides, the CDR3 is TGTGCCAGCACTCATCCATTGGGACTAGCCCTCGGGGAGCTGTTTTTT.

This clonotype appeared a few times. This chain links TRBV12-3 or TRBV12-4 with TRBJ2-5, with 10 bases that match TRBD2. V lost 3 bases to trimming and J lost 3 bases; unmatched junction nucleotides: 13. CDR3 length: 18 residues. DNA of the CDR3: TGTGCCAGCAGTTTTTCGCTAGCGGGGGCGCTAGGGAAAGAGACCCAGTACTTC. Protein product: CASSFSLAGALGKETQYF.

This clonotype has a single count. The genes are TRBV2 and TRBJ2-3, with TRBD1 matching 9 bases. CDR1 is SNHLY and CDR2 is FYNNEI in the germline V gene. This CDR3 spans 16 amino acids. The V and J ends lost 11 bases and 5 bases, in that order; junction bases with no gene match: 17. This CDR3 reads CAAQKGDRAGKDTQYF. The CDR3 bases are TGTGCCGCCCAAAAAGGGGACAGGGCAGGGAAAGATACGCAGTATTTT.

This chain connects TRBV4-1 to TRBJ1-3; D remains unclear. CDR1 and CDR2 from the germline V gene are MGHRA and YSYEKL. This CDR3 has 17 residues. Trimming removed 3 bases from V and 0 bases from J, with 15 bases in between. Written as DNA, the CDR3 is TGCGCCAGCAGCCACTTCGGACTGAAAGTCTCTGGAAACACCATATATTTT. Translating it yields CASSHFGLKVSGNTIYF.

V and J are TRBV10-3 and TRBJ2-3; TRBD2 matches 15 bases. Germline V lookup: CDR1 ENHRY, CDR2 SYGVKD. CDR3 length: 16 residues. The trim removed 6 bases at V and 3 bases at J, leaving 4 bases unmatched. This CDR3 reads CAIRPGTSGGTDTQYF. The CDR3 nucleotides read TGTGCCATCAGACCCGGGACTAGCGGGGGGACAGATACGCAGTATTTT.

This clonotype was counted many times. V and J are TRBV7-2 and TRBJ2-7; D might be TRBD2 (6 bases). Germline CDR1 is SGHTA and CDR2 is FQGNSA. V gave up 2 bases and J gave up 6 bases, with 11 bases separating them. The CDR3 consists of 13 residues. The CDR3 loop reads CASSLSRGIEQYF. CDR3 bases: TGTGCCAGCAGCTTAAGTCGGGGGATCGAGCAGTACTTC.

This chain connects TRBV6-1 to TRBJ1-4; D unclear. V gave up 4 bases and J gave up 8 bases, with 11 bases separating them. Germline CDR1 is MNHNS and CDR2 is SASEGT. The CDR3 runs 13 residues. CDR3 nucleotides: TGTGCCAGCAGTGGGAGCAGGAGGGAAAAACTGTTTTTT. Translation: CASSGSRREKLFF.

This clonotype has at least ten counts. The J gene is TRBJ2-5, the V gene TRBV20-1; the D gene could be TRBD1 or TRBD2 (5 bases each). V shed 3 bases and J shed 5 bases, with 10 bases lying between them. The germline V gene has CDR1 DFQATT and CDR2 SNEGSKA (reference sequence). The CDR3 contains 12 residues. The CDR3 coding sequence is TGCAGTGCTAGGGGGGTATGGGAGACCCAGTACTTC. This translates into CSARGVWETQYF.

V gene TRBV5-6 combines with J gene TRBJ2-2; unclear D gene. V was shortened by 4 bases and J by 3 bases, with 13 bases between the two germline ends. This CDR3 region has 15 residues. Germline V gene lookup returns CDR1 SGHDT and CDR2 YYEEEE. DNA for the CDR3: TGTGCCAGCAGCCGAAGAGGCGCGCACACCGGGGAGCTGTTTTTT. Its protein is CASSRRGAHTGELFF.

V usage is TRBV7-2 and J usage is TRBJ2-5; tentative D call: TRBD2 (6 bases). Trimming pared 6 bases from V and 7 bases from J, leaving 15 bases between. CDR1 and CDR2 from the germline V gene are SGHTA and FQGNSA. CDR3 length: 13 residues. Here the CDR3 DNA reads TGTGCCAGCAGTAGACTGTCCGGGGGGACCCAGTACTTC. Translating it yields CASSRLSGGTQYF.

This chain uses TRBV3-1 with TRBJ1-1, with TRBD1 matching over 7 bases. J gave up 5 bases and V 4 bases, and 7 bases lay outside the gene matches. The CDR3 spans 14 residues. The germline gives CDR1 LGHDT, CDR2 YNNKEL (reference sequence). CDR3 in amino acids: CASSPDNRGTEAFF. As DNA, the CDR3 is TGTGCCAGCAGCCCTGACAACAGGGGAACTGAAGCTTTCTTT.

This clonotype appeared a few times. This chain uses TRBV20-1 with TRBJ2-4; TRBD2 is a possible D gene (6 bases). The CDR3 sequence is 14 residues long. The germline CDR1 and CDR2 sequences are DFQATT and SNEGSKA (reference sequence). Trimming removed 6 bases at V and 7 bases at J, with 19 bases between. The CDR3 protein is CSARDGGRKNIQYF. In DNA form, the CDR3 reads TGCAGTGCCCGAGACGGGGGTAGGAAGAACATTCAGTACTTC.

The rearrangement uses TRBV4-3 and TRBJ2-7, with D possibly called TRBD1 or TRBD2 (6 bases each). This CDR3 is 17 amino acids long. V shed 2 bases and J shed 2 bases, with 19 bases lying between them. The V gene's germline CDR1 is LGHNA and CDR2 YSLEER. The CDR3 reads CASSQWVSKGGPYEQYF. CDR3 bases: TGCGCCAGCAGCCAATGGGTATCGAAGGGGGGCCCCTACGAGCAGTACTTC.